Shown below are 20 T cell receptor beta chains from a single sample sequenced in a study of monozygotic twins with inflammatory bowel disease (dated by TCRdb to between 2018 and 2021). Library preparation employed 5' RACE. The listed sequencing device is Illumina HiSeq 2500. Reads reprocessed by TCRdb are summarized as one entry per CDR3 protein sequence, and DNA is absent. The data table for this sample lists roughly 150,000 distinct CDR3 sequences. The ten largest clones add up to 2.8% of the sample. Sequenced: blood. These receptors were collected from a human donor with ulcerative colitis or Crohn's disease, or a healthy co-twin of an affected twin (not recorded which).

This chain links TRBV27 with TRBJ2-7; lacking DNA, the TRBD2 call made by TCRdb goes unchecked. The CDR3 consists of 17 residues. Germline V gene sequence: CDR1 MNHEY, CDR2 SMNVEV (reference sequence). CDR3: CASSLFPPRVRVYEQYF.

The rearrangement joins TRBV7-6 to TRBJ2-1; absent DNA, TCRdb's TRBD2 call cannot be checked. Germline V gene data show CDR1 as SGHVS and CDR2 as FNYEAQ. The CDR3 is 13 residues long. The CDR3: CASSSGLTDEQFF.

The rearrangement uses TRBV12-3 or TRBV12-4 and TRBJ1-4; checking the TCRdb D call of TRBD1 is not possible without DNA. The CDR3 loop spans 13 amino acids. The CDR3 loop is CASSPRTKEKLFF.

CDR3 in amino acids: CASSPHRVYNEQFF. The chain uses TRBV27 and TRBJ2-1; TCRdb lists TRBD1, though no DNA is available to test this call. Germline CDR1 reads MNHEY; CDR2 reads SMNVEV (reference sequence). This CDR3 region has 14 residues.

The chain has TRBV12-3 or TRBV12-4 and TRBJ2-2; the TCRdb call, TRBD2, lacks DNA for checking. The CDR3 sequence is 15 residues long. CDR3 protein: CASSFLASGTGELFF.

The rearrangement links TRBV20-1 to TRBJ2-7; the TRBD2 assignment by TCRdb is unverifiable without DNA. Germline-derived CDR1 and CDR2 are DFQATT and SNEGSKA (reference sequence). There are 14 residues in the CDR3. The CDR3: CSARDGRAFYEQYF.

The V call is TRBV6-1, the J call TRBJ2-3; the TCRdb D gene call, TRBD1, has no DNA to confirm it. Germline V CDR1 and CDR2: MNHNS, SASEGT. CDR3 length: 13 amino acids. This CDR3 reads CASSDLWGHTQYF.

The rearrangement joins TRBV24-1 to TRBJ2-2. The CDR3 totals 15 residues. Germline V gene data show CDR1 as KGHDR and CDR2 as SFDVKD. CDR3 amino acids: CATSDSYTDTGELFF.

The V gene is TRBV14, the J gene TRBJ1-4; TCRdb picks TRBD1, but there is no DNA to check that call. This CDR3 contains 14 residues. The germline CDR1 and CDR2 sequences are SGHDN and FVKESK. This chain's CDR3 is CASSRAAHNEKLFF.

The chain links TRBV6-5 to TRBJ1-4. From germline, CDR1 is MNHEY and CDR2 SVGAGI. The CDR3 loop spans 15 amino acids. CDR3 amino acids: CASSYSSVGHEKLFF.

The chain recombines TRBV27 with TRBJ1-2; checking the TCRdb D call of TRBD1 is not possible without DNA. Germline V gene lookup returns CDR1 MNHEY and CDR2 SMNVEV (reference sequence). The CDR3 contains 13 residues. The CDR3 protein is CASINAGAQGYTF.

V usage is TRBV20-1 and J usage is TRBJ2-7; absent DNA, TCRdb's TRBD2 call cannot be checked. This CDR3 region has 14 residues. Germline CDR1 DFQATT, CDR2 SNEGSKA (reference sequence). The CDR3 loop reads CSARDTSGSYEQYF.

V gene TRBV7-8 combines with J gene TRBJ2-7; with no DNA, the TCRdb D assignment of TRBD2 cannot be verified. Germline assignment: CDR1 SGHVS and CDR2 FQNEAQ. The CDR3 length is 15 residues. The CDR3 sequence is CASSLPSGRYWEQYF.

The rearrangement uses TRBV24-1 and TRBJ1-2. This CDR3 comprises 14 residues. The V gene's germline CDR1 is KGHDR and CDR2 SFDVKD. The CDR3 region is CATSDLAGNYGYTF.

The CDR3 region is CAMGGLAGYTGELFF. The chain joins TRBV10-3 to TRBJ2-2; no DNA is available, so the TRBD2 call from TCRdb remains unchecked. The CDR3 contains 15 residues. From germline, CDR1 is ENHRY and CDR2 SYGVKD.

The rearrangement links TRBV4-2 to TRBJ2-5; no DNA is available, so the TRBD2 call from TCRdb remains unchecked. The CDR3 loop spans 19 amino acids. Germline V gene data show CDR1 as LGHNA and CDR2 as YNFKEQ. The CDR3 sequence: CASSPERTSGSPQKETQYF.

The V and J genes are TRBV12-3 or TRBV12-4 and TRBJ2-3; TCRdb gives TRBD2 as the D gene, but with no DNA this cannot be confirmed. The length of the CDR3 is 15 residues. CDR3 sequence reads: CASSLVAGVDSAQYF.

The chain is built from TRBV4-3 and TRBJ2-1; TCRdb's D call of TRBD1 is untestable without DNA. Germline V lookup: CDR1 LGHNA, CDR2 YSLEER. The CDR3 has 16 amino acids. The CDR3 is CASSQDSQATYNGQFF.

V is TRBV24-1 and J is TRBJ1-2; TCRdb proposes TRBD1, but this gene call is untestable without DNA. There are 13 residues in the CDR3. Germline values: CDR1 KGHDR, CDR2 SFDVKD. CDR3 region: CATSDTDRGGYTF.

The chain recombines TRBV5-4 with TRBJ2-7; the D gene TCRdb calls, TRBD1, cannot be checked with no DNA. The CDR3 is made up of 14 amino acids. Germline values: CDR1 SGHNT, CDR2 YYREEE (reference sequence). This CDR3 reads CASSPRDGTYEQYF.